The TCR beta chain described here comes from a study of T cell responses to AZD1222 COVID-19 vaccine. Findings and limits, study-wide: Seropositive status at baseline applied to only 5 or 6 AZD1222 recipients.

Regarding this clone: Antigen: not known.

The repertoire was sequenced with immunoSEQ multiplex PCR; TCRdb's copy has only in-frame clones and lacks some. The repertoire holds 84,000 or so clones, around nine tenths seen once, with over 1.2% in the top ten. Germline loops: CDR1 GTSNPN, CDR2 SVGIG (reference sequence). Trimming pared 0 bases from V and 4 bases from J, leaving 7 bases between. The CDR3 is 13 residues long. The chain is built from TRBV30 and TRBJ2-1, with no clear D. The TCR comes from an adult in good health. The sample was peripheral blood, taken on day 0 of AZD1222 vaccination. CDR3 nucleotides: TGTGCCTGGAGTGTTGGGATATACAATGAGCAGTTCTTC. Translating it yields CAWSVGIYNEQFF.